This record covers a single T cell receptor beta chain. Trimming cost V 6 bases and J 1 base, with 12 bases left between them. CDR3 length: 14 amino acids. Germline CDR1 SNHLY, CDR2 FYNNEI. The data belong to a study of blood T cell repertoires in COVID-19. About the study: The origin of the acute and convalescent COVID-19 samples was the United States, Italy and Spain. Sources were T cells, B-cell-depleted T cells, or PBMCs; the material itself was cDNA or gDNA.

In the authors' workflow: Nucleated cell counts were estimated from reference gene primer amplification. The protocol was immunoSEQ multiplex PCR, while the TCRdb copy is restricted to in-frame clones and leaves out a portion. Clone size and V and J calls were adopted from that table, with D and trimming inferred from the DNA. The sample includes some 100,000 clones, approximately 87% seen only once; the top ten take approximately 18%. The sequenced material came from peripheral blood. V gene TRBV2 combines with J gene TRBJ1-1; D perhaps matches TRBD1 (6 bases). The receptor comes from a human donor in a cohort sampled during active COVID-19. The CDR3 loop reads CASRPGAGNTEAFF. The CDR3 bases are TGTGCCAGCAGGCCAGGGGCGGGGAACACTGAAGCTTTCTTT.